The 15 T cell receptor beta chains in this list originate from one sample, sequenced in a study of CD8 T cells in Susac syndrome. Random hexamers served to reverse transcribe about 0.5 to 1 ug RNA. TCRdb recomputed calls from the immunoSEQ multiplex PCR reads with MiXCR, one row per CDR3 protein. Among around 200,000 distinct CDR3 sequences listed, roughly 94% were seen once. What was sequenced was CD4+ T cells from PBMCs. Receptors originate from a human donor in good health.

This chain links TRBV7-9 with TRBJ1-2, with 8 bases fitting TRBD1. The trim removed 1 base at V and 8 bases at J, leaving 3 bases unmatched. Germline V gene sequence: CDR1 SEHNR, CDR2 FQNEAQ (reference sequence). The CDR3 loop spans 13 amino acids. CDR3 sequence (DNA): TGTGCCAGCAGCTTAGAGACAGGGGCCGGCTACACCTTC. Its protein is CASSLETGAGYTF.

CDR3 amino acids: CASSERGAGETQYF. DNA for the CDR3: TGTGCCAGCAGCGAGAGGGGGGCAGGAGAGACCCAGTACTTC. The chain is built from TRBV13 and TRBJ2-5; D may match TRBD1 or TRBD2 (6 bases each). The CDR3 has 14 residues. Germline V gives CDR1 PRHDT, CDR2 FYEKMQ (reference sequence). Trimming took off 5 bases at V and 4 bases at J, with 14 bases between the two ends.

The CDR3 loop is CSAPGQATNYGYTF. DNA of the CDR3: TGCAGTGCCCCAGGACAGGCGACTAACTATGGCTACACCTTC. This chain links TRBV20-1 with TRBJ1-2, with TRBD1 identical over 7 bases. The CDR3 length is 14 residues. Germline CDR1 reads DFQATT; CDR2 reads SNEGSKA (reference sequence). The trim removed 6 bases at V and 0 bases at J, leaving 7 bases unmatched.

The chain couples TRBV7-3 to TRBJ2-1; 7 bases are a match to TRBD1. The germline CDR1 and CDR2 sequences are SGHTA and FQGTGA. With 5 bases clipped from V and 2 bases from J, the junction kept 9 bases outside the gene matches. CDR3 length equals 16 residues. In DNA form, the CDR3 reads TGTGCCAGCAGCCCCAGGACAGGTCAGACCTACAATGAGCAGTTCTTC. It specifies CASSPRTGQTYNEQFF.

The chain uses TRBV7-9 and TRBJ2-2; no firm D call. The CDR3 runs 12 residues. Trimming stripped 3 bases from V and 4 bases from J, with 3 bases between. Per germline, CDR1 SEHNR and CDR2 FQNEAQ (reference sequence). CDR3 DNA sequence: TGTGCCAGCAGCTTTACCACCGGGGAGCTGTTTTTT. It translates to CASSFTTGELFF.

CDR3 DNA sequence: TGTGCCAGCAGCTTAGAGCAGGGCCGGACTGAAGCTTTCTTT. This gives the protein CASSLEQGRTEAFF. This chain connects TRBV7-9 to TRBJ1-1, with D tentatively TRBD1 (5 bases). CDR3 length equals 14 residues. CDR1 and CDR2 (germline): SEHNR, FQNEAQ (reference sequence). V was shortened by 1 base and J by 5 bases, with 11 bases between the two germline ends.

This chain links TRBV5-1 with TRBJ2-5, with 8 bases matching TRBD2. Germline values: CDR1 SGHRS, CDR2 YFSETQ. The CDR3 has 16 residues. Trimming removed 5 bases from V and 3 bases from J; junction bases left unmatched: 12. The CDR3 loop is CASRDNGGAFEETQYF. CDR3 nucleotides: TGCGCCAGCAGGGATAACGGGGGGGCGTTCGAAGAGACCCAGTACTTC.

The chain carries TRBV20-1 and TRBJ2-7, with 9 nucleotides matching TRBD1. The length of the CDR3 is 12 residues. From germline, CDR1 is DFQATT and CDR2 SNEGSKA (reference sequence). V dropped 6 bases and J dropped 3; count of bases not matched to a gene: 3. CDR3 bases: TGCAGTGCGCCGACAGGGGGCTACGAGCAGTACTTC. Its translation is CSAPTGGYEQYF.

This chain links TRBV29-1 with TRBJ2-1, with a tentative D call TRBD2 (5 bases). This CDR3 is built from 12 residues. V lost 4 bases and J lost 6, with 10 bases in between. Germline loops: CDR1 SQVTM, CDR2 ANQGSEA. In DNA form, the CDR3 reads TGCAGCGTTGCACCCAGCGGCAATGAGCAGTTCTTC. It yields the protein CSVAPSGNEQFF.

The chain links TRBV6-5 to TRBJ1-2, with 7 bases identical to TRBD1. The germline V gene encodes CDR1 MNHEY and CDR2 SVGAGI. CDR3 size: 15 residues. After removal of 5 bases from V and 5 bases from J, the junction contained 11 bases not matched to a gene. CDR3 DNA sequence: TGTGCCAGCAGTCCACTCGCTCAGGGGGGATATGGCTACACCTTC. Protein: CASSPLAQGGYGYTF.

This sequence joins TRBV30 and TRBJ2-3; no firm D call. Trimming stripped 2 bases from V and 6 bases from J, with 9 bases between. CDR3 length: 12 residues. Germline V gene sequence: CDR1 GTSNPN, CDR2 SVGIG (reference sequence). CDR3 amino acids: CAWSPTTDTQYF. DNA of the CDR3: TGTGCCTGGAGTCCAACCACTGATACGCAGTATTTT.

CDR3: CASSVGQGAYEQYF. For the CDR3, the DNA is TGTGCCAGCAGTGTAGGTCAGGGAGCCTACGAGCAGTACTTC. The rearrangement joins TRBV25-1 to TRBJ2-7, with D tentatively TRBD1 or TRBD2 (5 bases each). Germline assignment: CDR1 MGHDK and CDR2 SYGVNS. The V end was cut by 4 bases, the J end by 2 bases, with 12 bases between. This CDR3 region has 14 residues.

This clonotype has a single count. The V and J genes are TRBV30 and TRBJ2-6, with D hard to call. Trimming stripped 4 bases from V and 1 base from J, with 8 bases between. This CDR3 contains 14 residues. Germline CDR1 and CDR2: GTSNPN and SVGIG (reference sequence). The CDR3 DNA sequence: TGTGCCTGGAATAGGGTGTCTGGGGCCAACGTCCTGACTTTC. It is translated as CAWNRVSGANVLTF.

This clonotype was seen a single time. V is TRBV20-1 and J is TRBJ2-1; D may match TRBD1 or TRBD2 (6 bases each). Germline lookup yields CDR1 DFQATT and CDR2 SNEGSKA (reference sequence). The ends were cut back, 0 bases at V and 8 bases at J, with 11 bases in the middle. The length of the CDR3 is 13 residues. CDR3 nucleotide sequence: TGCAGTGCTAGAGATCCCGGGGGCGATGAGCAGTTCTTC. Residues: CSARDPGGDEQFF.

The chain links TRBV6-1 to TRBJ2-7; D possibly corresponds to TRBD2 (5 bases). The germline CDR1 and CDR2 sequences are MNHNS and SASEGT. V lost 6 bases and J lost 2, with 17 bases in between. This CDR3 region has 15 residues. The CDR3 is CASSDAGLAPYEQYF. In nucleotides, the CDR3 is TGTGCCAGCAGCGACGCGGGTCTAGCCCCCTACGAGCAGTACTTC.